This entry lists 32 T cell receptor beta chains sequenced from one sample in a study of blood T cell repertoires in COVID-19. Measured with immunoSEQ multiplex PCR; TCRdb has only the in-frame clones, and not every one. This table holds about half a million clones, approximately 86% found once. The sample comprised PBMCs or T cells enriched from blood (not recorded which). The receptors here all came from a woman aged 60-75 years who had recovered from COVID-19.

CDR3 in amino acids: CASSLRGQRAEQYF. CDR3 coding DNA: TGTGCCAGCAGCTTGCGGGGACAGAGAGCCGAGCAGTACTTC. The J gene is TRBJ2-7, the V gene TRBV5-8, with 7 bases that match TRBD1. The CDR3 sequence is 14 residues long. Losses at the gene ends were 1 base for V and 6 bases for J; bases not matched to a gene: 7. Germline CDR1 is SGHTS and CDR2 is YDEGEE.

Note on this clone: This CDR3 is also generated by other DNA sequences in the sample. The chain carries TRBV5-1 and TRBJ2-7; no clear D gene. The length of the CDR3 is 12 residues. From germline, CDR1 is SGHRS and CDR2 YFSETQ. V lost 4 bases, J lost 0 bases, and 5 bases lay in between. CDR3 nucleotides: TGCGCCAGCAGCCTTAGCTCCTACGAGCAGTACTTC. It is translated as CASSLSSYEQYF.

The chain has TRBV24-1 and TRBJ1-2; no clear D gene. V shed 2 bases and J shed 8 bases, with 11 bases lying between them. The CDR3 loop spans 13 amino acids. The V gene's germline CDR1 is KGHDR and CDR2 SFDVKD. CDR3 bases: TGTGCCACCAGTGATTCCCGTAGCGGGGGCTACACCTTC. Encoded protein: CATSDSRSGGYTF.

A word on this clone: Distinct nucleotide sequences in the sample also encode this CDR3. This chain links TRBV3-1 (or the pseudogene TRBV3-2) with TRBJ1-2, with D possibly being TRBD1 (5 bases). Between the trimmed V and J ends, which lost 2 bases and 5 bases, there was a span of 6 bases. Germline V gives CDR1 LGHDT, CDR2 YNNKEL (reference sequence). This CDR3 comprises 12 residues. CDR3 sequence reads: CASSQQGYGYTF. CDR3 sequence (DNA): TGTGCCAGCAGCCAACAGGGATATGGCTACACCTTC.

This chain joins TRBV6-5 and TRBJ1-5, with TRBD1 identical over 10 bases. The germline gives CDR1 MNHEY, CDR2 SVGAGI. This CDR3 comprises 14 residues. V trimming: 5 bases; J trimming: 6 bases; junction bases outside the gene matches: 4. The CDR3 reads CASSPGQGIQPQHF. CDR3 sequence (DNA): TGTGCCAGCAGTCCGGGACAGGGGATTCAGCCCCAGCATTTT.

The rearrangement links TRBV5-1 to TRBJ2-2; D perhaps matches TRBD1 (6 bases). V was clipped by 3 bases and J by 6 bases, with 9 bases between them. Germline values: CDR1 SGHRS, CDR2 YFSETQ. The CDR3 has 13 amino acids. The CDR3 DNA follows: TGCGCCAGCAGCTGGGGGACATCCGGGGAGCTGTTTTTT. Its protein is CASSWGTSGELFF.

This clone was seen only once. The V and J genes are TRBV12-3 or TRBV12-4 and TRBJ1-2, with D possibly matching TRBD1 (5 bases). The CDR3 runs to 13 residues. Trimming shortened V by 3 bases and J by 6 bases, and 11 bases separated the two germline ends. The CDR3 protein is CASSFAGSDGYTF. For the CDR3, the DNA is TGTGCCAGCAGTTTCGCAGGGTCGGATGGCTACACCTTC.

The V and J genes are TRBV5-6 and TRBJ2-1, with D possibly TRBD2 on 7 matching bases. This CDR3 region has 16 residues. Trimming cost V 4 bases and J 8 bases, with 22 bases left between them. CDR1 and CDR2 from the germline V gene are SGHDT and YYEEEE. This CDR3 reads CASSRRMWGGEDEQFF. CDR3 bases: TGTGCCAGCAGCCGCCGGATGTGGGGGGGCGAGGATGAGCAGTTCTTC.

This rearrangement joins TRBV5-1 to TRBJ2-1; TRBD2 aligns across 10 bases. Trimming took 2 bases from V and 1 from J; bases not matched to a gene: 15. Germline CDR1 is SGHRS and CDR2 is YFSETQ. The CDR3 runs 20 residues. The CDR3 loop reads CASSLPIRIAGGRSYNEQFF. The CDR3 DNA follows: TGCGCCAGCAGCTTACCAATACGGATAGCGGGGGGCCGGTCCTACAATGAGCAGTTCTTC.

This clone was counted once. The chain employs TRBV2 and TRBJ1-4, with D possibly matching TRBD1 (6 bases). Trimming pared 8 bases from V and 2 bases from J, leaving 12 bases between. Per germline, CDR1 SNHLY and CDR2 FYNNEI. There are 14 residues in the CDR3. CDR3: CASEQGLTNEKLFF. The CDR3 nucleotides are TGTGCCAGCGAGCAGGGGTTGACTAATGAAAAACTGTTTTTT.

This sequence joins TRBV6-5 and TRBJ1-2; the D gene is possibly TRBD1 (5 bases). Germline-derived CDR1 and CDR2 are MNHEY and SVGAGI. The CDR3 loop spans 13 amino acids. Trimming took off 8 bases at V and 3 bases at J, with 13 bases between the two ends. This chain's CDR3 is CASGRTGDYGYTF. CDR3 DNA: TGTGCCAGCGGGCGAACAGGAGACTATGGCTACACCTTC.

The CDR3 coding sequence is TGTGCCAGCAGCAGAGGACAGGACACCTACAATGAGCAGTTCTTC. Protein product: CASSRGQDTYNEQFF. The chain has TRBV21-1 and TRBJ2-1; the D call TRBD1 from the table was never checked on the DNA. TRBV21-1 is a pseudogene locus. The CDR3 is 15 residues long.

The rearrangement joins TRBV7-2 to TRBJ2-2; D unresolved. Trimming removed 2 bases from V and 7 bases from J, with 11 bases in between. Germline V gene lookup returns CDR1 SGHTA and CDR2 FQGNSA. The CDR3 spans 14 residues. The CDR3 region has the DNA TGTGCCAGCAGCTTACCGGGTCGTGGCGGGGAGCTGTTTTTT. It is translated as CASSLPGRGGELFF.

The CDR3 DNA is TGTGCCACCAGTGATTCGAAGGGGTCCGAGCAGTTCTTC. Its protein product is CATSDSKGSEQFF. The V and J genes are TRBV24-1 and TRBJ2-1; a possible D gene is TRBD1 (5 bases). Germline-derived CDR1 and CDR2 are KGHDR and SFDVKD. The CDR3 is 13 residues long. V lost 2 bases, J lost 10 bases, and 11 bases lay in between.

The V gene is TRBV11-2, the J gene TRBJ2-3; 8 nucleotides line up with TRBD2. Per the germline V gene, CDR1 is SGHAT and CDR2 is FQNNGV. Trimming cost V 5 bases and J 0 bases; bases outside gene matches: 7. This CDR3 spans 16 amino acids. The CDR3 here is CASSPRRGASTDTQYF. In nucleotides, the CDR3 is TGTGCCAGCAGCCCAAGGCGGGGGGCCAGCACAGATACGCAGTATTTT.

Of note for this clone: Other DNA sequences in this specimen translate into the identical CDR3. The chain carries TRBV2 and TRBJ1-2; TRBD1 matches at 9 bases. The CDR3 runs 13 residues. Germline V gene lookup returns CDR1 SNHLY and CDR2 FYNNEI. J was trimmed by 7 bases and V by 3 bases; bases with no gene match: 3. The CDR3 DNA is TGTGCCAGCAGTGAGGGACAGGGAGGTGGCTACACCTTC. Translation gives CASSEGQGGGYTF.

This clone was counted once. The CDR3 protein is CASSPGAPSVNQPQHF. The CDR3 bases are TGTGCCAGCTCACCTGGAGCACCATCAGTGAATCAGCCCCAGCATTTT. This chain links TRBV18 with TRBJ1-5; D gene unclear. CDR3 length equals 16 residues. Trimming shortened V by 3 bases and J by 4 bases, and 16 bases separated the two germline ends. Germline lookup yields CDR1 KGHSH and CDR2 LQKENI.

The CDR3: CASSLSGYGYTF. The CDR3 DNA is TGTGCCAGCAGCTTGTCAGGGTATGGCTACACCTTC. The chain is built from TRBV5-6 and TRBJ1-2; D might be TRBD1 (5 bases). The CDR3 totals 12 residues. Germline CDR1 and CDR2: SGHDT and YYEEEE. The germline V and J ends were trimmed by 1 base and 5 bases, with 6 bases remaining between them.

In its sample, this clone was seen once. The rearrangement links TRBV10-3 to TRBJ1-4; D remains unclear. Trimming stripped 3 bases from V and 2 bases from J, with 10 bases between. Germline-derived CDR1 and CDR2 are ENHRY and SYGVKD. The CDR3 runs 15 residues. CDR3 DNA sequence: TGTGCCATCAGTGAAGCGAGTCCTACTAATGAAAAACTGTTTTTT. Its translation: CAISEASPTNEKLFF.

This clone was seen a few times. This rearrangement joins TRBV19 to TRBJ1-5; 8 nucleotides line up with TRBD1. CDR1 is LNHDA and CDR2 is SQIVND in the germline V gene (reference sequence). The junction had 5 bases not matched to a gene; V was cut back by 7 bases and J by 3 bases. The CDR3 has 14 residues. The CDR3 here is CASTPTGVNQPQHF. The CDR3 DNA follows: TGTGCCAGTACCCCGACAGGGGTCAATCAGCCCCAGCATTTT.

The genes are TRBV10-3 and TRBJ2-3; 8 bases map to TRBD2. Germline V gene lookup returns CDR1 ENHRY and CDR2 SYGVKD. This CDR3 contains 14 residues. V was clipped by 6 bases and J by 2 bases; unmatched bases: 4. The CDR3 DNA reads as TGTGCCATCAGGGAAGCGGGGGACACAGATACGCAGTATTTT. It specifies CAIREAGDTDTQYF.

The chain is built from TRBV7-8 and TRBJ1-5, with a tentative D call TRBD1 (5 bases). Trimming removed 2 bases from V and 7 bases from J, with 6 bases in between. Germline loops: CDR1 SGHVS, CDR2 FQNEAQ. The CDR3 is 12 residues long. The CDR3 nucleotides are TGTGCCAGCAGCTTACAGGGCCAGCCCCAGCATTTT. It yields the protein CASSLQGQPQHF.

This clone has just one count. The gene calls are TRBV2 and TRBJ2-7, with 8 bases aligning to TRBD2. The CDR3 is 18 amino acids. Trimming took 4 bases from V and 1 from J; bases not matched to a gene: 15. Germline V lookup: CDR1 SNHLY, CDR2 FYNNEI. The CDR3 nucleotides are TGTGCCAGCAGTGGGGGGAAAAGCGGGGGTTCCGCTTCCTACGAGCAGTACTTC. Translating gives CASSGGKSGGSASYEQYF.

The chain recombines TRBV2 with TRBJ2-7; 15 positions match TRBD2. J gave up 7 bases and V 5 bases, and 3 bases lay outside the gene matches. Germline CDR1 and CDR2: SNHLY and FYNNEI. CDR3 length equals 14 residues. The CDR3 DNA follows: TGTGCCAGCAGTCCGGGACTAGCGGGGGGAGAGCAGTACGTC. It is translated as CASSPGLAGGEQYV.

CDR3: CASSTSQGGDTQYF. The CDR3 nucleotides read TGCGCCAGCAGCACCTCACAGGGGGGCGATACGCAGTATTTT. J is TRBJ2-3 and V is TRBV5-1; 8 nucleotides align to TRBD1. Losses at the gene ends were 4 bases for V and 6 bases for J; bases not matched to a gene: 7. The germline CDR1 and CDR2 sequences are SGHRS and YFSETQ. The CDR3 loop spans 14 amino acids.

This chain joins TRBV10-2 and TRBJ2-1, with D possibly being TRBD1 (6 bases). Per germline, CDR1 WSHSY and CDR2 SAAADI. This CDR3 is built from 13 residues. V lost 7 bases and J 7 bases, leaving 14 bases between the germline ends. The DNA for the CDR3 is TGCGCCAGCAAGGAGGACAGCATAAATGAGCAGTTCTTC. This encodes CASKEDSINEQFF.

The CDR3 DNA follows: TGTGCCAGCAGCCGTTCAATGGCGGGGGACACAGATACGCAGTATTTT. This codes for CASSRSMAGDTDTQYF. This chain joins TRBV7-8 and TRBJ2-3, with 7 bases matching TRBD2. This CDR3 region has 16 residues. Per germline, CDR1 SGHVS and CDR2 FQNEAQ. V trimming: 5 bases; J trimming: 2 bases; junction bases outside the gene matches: 10.

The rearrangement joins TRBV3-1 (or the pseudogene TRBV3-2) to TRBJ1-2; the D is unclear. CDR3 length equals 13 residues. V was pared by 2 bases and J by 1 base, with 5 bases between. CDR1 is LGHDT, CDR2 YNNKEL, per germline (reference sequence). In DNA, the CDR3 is TGTGCCAGCAGCCAATACAGTAACTATGGCTACACCTTC. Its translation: CASSQYSNYGYTF.

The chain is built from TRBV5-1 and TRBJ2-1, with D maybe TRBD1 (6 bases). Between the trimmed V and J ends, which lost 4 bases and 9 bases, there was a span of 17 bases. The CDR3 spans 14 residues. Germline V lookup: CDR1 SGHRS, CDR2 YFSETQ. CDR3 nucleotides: TGCGCCAGCAGCCCTCAAACGACAGGCGGTGAGCAGTTCTTC. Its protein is CASSPQTTGGEQFF.

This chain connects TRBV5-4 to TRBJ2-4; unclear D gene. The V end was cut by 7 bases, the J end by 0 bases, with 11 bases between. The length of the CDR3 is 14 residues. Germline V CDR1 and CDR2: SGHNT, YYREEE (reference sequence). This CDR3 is CASPAAVAKNIQYF. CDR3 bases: TGTGCCAGCCCTGCCGCAGTAGCCAAAAACATTCAGTACTTC.

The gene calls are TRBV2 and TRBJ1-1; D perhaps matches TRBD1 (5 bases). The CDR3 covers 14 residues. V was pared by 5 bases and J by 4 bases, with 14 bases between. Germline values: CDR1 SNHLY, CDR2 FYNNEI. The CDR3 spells CASSPIGVFTEAFF. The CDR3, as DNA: TGTGCCAGCAGTCCTATAGGGGTCTTCACTGAAGCTTTCTTT.

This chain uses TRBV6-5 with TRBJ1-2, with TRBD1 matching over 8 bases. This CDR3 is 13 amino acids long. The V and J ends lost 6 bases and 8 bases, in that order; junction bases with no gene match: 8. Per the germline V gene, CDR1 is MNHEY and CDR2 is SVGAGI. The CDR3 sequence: CASSDRGGWGYTF. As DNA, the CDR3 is TGTGCCAGCAGCGACAGGGGTGGTTGGGGCTACACCTTC.